This T cell receptor (beta chain) was identified during a study of beta chain features in type 1 diabetes. Whole-study findings and limits: A moderate, significant TCRB CDR3 shortening appeared in type 1 diabetes across four CD4+ subsets. Fewer insertions but more deletions were seen at VDJ junctions in type 1 diabetes patients.

Every isolated RNA sample was fully reverse transcribed, so sequencing captured expressed TCRB transcripts. Reads from naive, central memory and regulatory T cell samples averaged about 3.57 million. The assay was immunoSEQ multiplex PCR, and TCRdb's table has in-frame clones only and misses some. The sample shows around 690,000 clones, around 11% of them seen only once. Sorting of CD4+ naive, central memory, regulatory and stem cell-like memory cells was performed via CD45RO/CCR7/CD25/CD127/CD95/CD27. The CDR3 loop spans 16 amino acids. V lost 0 bases, J lost 3 bases, and 13 bases lay in between. Germline V lookup: CDR1 SGHNT, CDR2 YENEEA. About this clone itself: Antigen unknown.

The source material was naive CD4+ T cells from blood. V and J are TRBV11-3 and TRBJ2-3, with D possibly being TRBD2 (5 bases). This receptor was taken from a man aged 30-40 years with type 1 diabetes. DNA of the CDR3: TGTGCCAGCAGCTTAGACGCCGGGATTGGGACAGATACGCAGTATTTT. Its translation: CASSLDAGIGTDTQYF. Based on the CDR3 plus reference TRBV11-3 and TRBJ2-3, the full variable domain is EAGVVQSPRYKIIEKKQPVAFWCNPISGHNTLYWYLQNLGQGPELLIRYENEEAVDDSQLPKDRFSAERLKGVDSTLKIQPAELGDSAVYLCASSLDAGIGTDTQYFGPGTRLTVL.